This is a list of T cell receptor beta chains from one sample in a study of blood T cell repertoires in COVID-19. Profiled with immunoSEQ multiplex PCR; TCRdb holds only in-frame clones, not every one. The sample has roughly 67,000 clones, around four fifths seen once; the top ten hold roughly 6.7%. Source material: peripheral blood. The receptors here all came from a woman in her fifties or sixties with active or convalescent COVID-19. CDR3s include the opening cysteine and the closing phenylalanine or tryptophan. Each record gives: CDR3 DNA, CDR3 protein, CDR3 length, J gene, V gene, clone size, D gene. A D gene is named only where the DNA matches it firmly. Expanded clones get a size class; other rows say once, few or many, or leave the size out.

DNA: TGTGCCAGCAGTGAGGTCCCACCGGATGGCTACACCTTC
CDR3: CASSEVPPDGYTF
length: 13
J: TRBJ1-2
V: TRBV2
size: .
D: .

DNA: TGCGCCAGCAGCGGGACTAGCGGGGGGACAGATACGCAGTATTTT
CDR3: CASSGTSGGTDTQYF
length: 15
J: TRBJ2-3
V: TRBV4-3
size: once
D: TRBD2

DNA: TGCGCCAGCAGCCACGGTGACAGTAGCTCTGGGGCCAACGTCCTGACTTTC
CDR3: CASSHGDSSSGANVLTF
length: 17
J: TRBJ2-6
V: TRBV4-3
size: .
D: .

DNA: TGTGCCATCAGTGAGTCGATGGGCCCTGATGGCTACACCTTC
CDR3: CAISESMGPDGYTF
length: 14
J: TRBJ1-2
V: TRBV10-3
size: .
D: .

DNA: TGTGCCTGGAGTGCCCTGAGCTCCTACGAGCAGTACTTC
CDR3: CAWSALSSYEQYF
length: 13
J: TRBJ2-7
V: TRBV30
size: .
D: .

DNA: TGTGCCAGCAGTTACCCAGCGGGACAGGGGAAAGAGACCCAGTACTTC
CDR3: CASSYPAGQGKETQYF
length: 16
J: TRBJ2-5
V: TRBV6-5
size: .
D: TRBD1

DNA: TGTGCCAGCAGCTTAGGGACAGATCCCTCTGGCTACACCTTC
CDR3: CASSLGTDPSGYTF
length: 14
J: TRBJ1-2
V: TRBV7-9
size: .
D: .

DNA: TGTGCCAGCAGCGCCGGGACACCTCGCCGGGAAAAACTGTTTTTT
CDR3: CASSAGTPRREKLFF
length: 15
J: TRBJ1-4
V: TRBV6-2/TRBV6-3
size: .
D: .

DNA: TGTGCCAGCTCCACCGGGCCGGGGTCCAATGAGCAGTTCTTC
CDR3: CASSTGPGSNEQFF
length: 14
J: TRBJ2-1
V: TRBV18
size: once
D: .

DNA: TGTGCCAGCAGTTTCCGGGACTTCTATGGCTACACCTTC
CDR3: CASSFRDFYGYTF
length: 13
J: TRBJ1-2
V: TRBV27
size: .
D: .

DNA: TGTGCCAGCTCACCGAAGCTAATGAACACTGAAGCTTTCTTT
CDR3: CASSPKLMNTEAFF
length: 14
J: TRBJ1-1
V: TRBV18
size: .
D: .

DNA: TGTGCCAGCAGCTTGGGACCCGGGACACTCCCAACTAATGAAAAACTGTTTTTT
CDR3: CASSLGPGTLPTNEKLFF
length: 18
J: TRBJ1-4
V: TRBV11-2
size: .
D: .

DNA: TGCAGCGTACAGACAGGGAACACTGAAGCTTTCTTT
CDR3: CSVQTGNTEAFF
length: 12
J: TRBJ1-1
V: TRBV29-1
size: .
D: .

DNA: TGTGCCAGCCGATCGACAGGATCCACAGATACGCAGTATTTT
CDR3: CASRSTGSTDTQYF
length: 14
J: TRBJ2-3
V: TRBV2
size: .
D: .

DNA: TGTGCCAGCAGGGACAGGGGATACACCATATATTTT
CDR3: CASRDRGYTIYF
length: 12
J: TRBJ1-3
V: TRBV6-5
size: .
D: TRBD1

DNA: TGCGCCAGCAGTGAAGGGGACAGGCCAGGTCAGCCCCAGCATTTT
CDR3: CASSEGDRPGQPQHF
length: 15
J: TRBJ1-5
V: TRBV10-2
size: .
D: TRBD1

DNA: TGTGCCACCGCCGGGACTAGTGGCCGGGAGACCCAGTACTTC
CDR3: CATAGTSGRETQYF
length: 14
J: TRBJ2-5
V: TRBV24-1
size: .
D: TRBD2

DNA: TGTGCCAGCAGCGTAGTTTCCGGAGGAGATACGCAGTATTTT
CDR3: CASSVVSGGDTQYF
length: 14
J: TRBJ2-3
V: TRBV9
size: .
D: .

DNA: TGTGCCAGCAGCTCATATACCAGGGGGCGAATAGGAGGCTACACCTTC
CDR3: CASSSYTRGRIGGYTF
length: 16
J: TRBJ1-2
V: TRBV5-4
size: .
D: TRBD1

DNA: TGTGCCAGCTCACCACTTAAGGGACAGGAAGAGACCCAGTACTTC
CDR3: CASSPLKGQEETQYF
length: 15
J: TRBJ2-5
V: TRBV18
size: .
D: TRBD1

DNA: TGTGCCAGCAGCGTAGCAGGGGCACGGACTGAAGCTTTCTTT
CDR3: CASSVAGARTEAFF
length: 14
J: TRBJ1-1
V: TRBV9
size: .
D: .

DNA: TGTGCCAGCAAGAAGGGGGCTTCGGGAAACACCATATATTTT
CDR3: CASKKGASGNTIYF
length: 14
J: TRBJ1-3
V: TRBV6-5
size: .
D: TRBD1